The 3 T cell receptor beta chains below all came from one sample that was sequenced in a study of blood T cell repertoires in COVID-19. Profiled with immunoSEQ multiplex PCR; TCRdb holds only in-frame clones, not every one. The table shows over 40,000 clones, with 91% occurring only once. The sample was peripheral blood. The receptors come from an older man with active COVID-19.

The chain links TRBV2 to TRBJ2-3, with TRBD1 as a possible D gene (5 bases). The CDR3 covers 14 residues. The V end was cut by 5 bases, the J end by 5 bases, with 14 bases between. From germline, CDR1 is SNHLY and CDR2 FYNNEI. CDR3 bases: TGTGCCAGCAGTTTGCAGGGTAATCGAGATACGCAGTATTTT. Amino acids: CASSLQGNRDTQYF.

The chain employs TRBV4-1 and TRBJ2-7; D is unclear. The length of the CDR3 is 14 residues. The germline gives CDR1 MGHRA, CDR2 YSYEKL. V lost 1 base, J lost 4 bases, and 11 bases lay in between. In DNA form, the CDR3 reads TGCGCCAGCAGCCAAGTTCAACAGTCTTACGAGCAGTACTTC. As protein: CASSQVQQSYEQYF.

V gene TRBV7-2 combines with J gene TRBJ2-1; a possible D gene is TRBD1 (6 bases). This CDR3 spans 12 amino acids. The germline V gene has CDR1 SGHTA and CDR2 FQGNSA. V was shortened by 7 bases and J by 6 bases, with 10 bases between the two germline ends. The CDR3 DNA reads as TGTGCCAGCACCGGGACACTCAATGAGCAGTTCTTC. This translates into CASTGTLNEQFF.